The clone carrying this T cell receptor beta chain was observed at least ten times. Its matching antigen is unknown. This sample's RNA came from whole unsorted tissue. This entry is derived from a study of tumor and adjacent non-tumor tissue in lung cancer. Turning to the study itself: The patients, 10 to 11 men and roughly 5 women, were roughly 30 to 80 with stage I to III disease. Some 4.2 million productive TCRbeta reads were obtained per sample on average.

Broader study findings: TCR diversity was significantly greater in tumor than normal lung tissue. In normal lung, the top 100 clones were significantly more dominant than in tumor.

V shed 4 bases and J shed 4 bases, with 7 bases lying between them. The germline V gene has CDR1 MNHEY and CDR2 SVGAGI. This CDR3 contains 13 residues. A modified ARM-PCR protocol with three rounds of nested PCR amplified TCRbeta. TCRdb redid the calling of the multiplex PCR reads with MiXCR, one entry per CDR3 protein. The sample has tens of thousands of distinct CDR3 sequences, less than 80% seen once. Specimen: lung tumor tissue. This receptor was obtained from a man aged 60 to 75 with non-small cell lung cancer. The chain has TRBV6-5 and TRBJ2-2; D may match TRBD1 or TRBD2 (5 bases each). CDR3: CASSSRGTGELFF. The DNA of the CDR3 is TGTGCCAGCAGTTCGAGGGGCACCGGGGAGCTGTTTTTT.